A selection of T cell receptor beta chains follows, all from one sample in a study of T cell changes during pregnancy in multiple sclerosis. The data were produced by immunoSEQ multiplex PCR, yet TCRdb's version contains in-frame clones alone and is incomplete. The sample carries some 87,000 clones, roughly 95% recorded once. The material was peripheral blood, obtained in the second trimester of pregnancy. The origin of the receptors is a female donor with multiple sclerosis, enrolled in a pregnancy study. The CDR3 runs from the conserved cysteine through the conserved F or W. The order of the fields is CDR3 protein, V gene.

CDR3: CASTTSGKETQYF
V: TRBV5-6

CDR3: CASSSLLTAPMGGYTF
V: TRBV27

CDR3: CASSLGQGGNYGYTF
V: TRBV2

CDR3: CASSSPYYYGYTF
V: TRBV6-5

CDR3: CASSHAPGTSNYEQYF
V: TRBV4-1

CDR3: CASSLGQALETQYF
V: TRBV5-1

CDR3: CASSQDGRGDQPQHF
V: TRBV4-3

CDR3: CASSWGGLNTGELFF
V: TRBV7-3

CDR3: CASSLGLAGEVDTQYF
V: TRBV7-3

CDR3: CASSPGRGEQYF
V: TRBV7-2

CDR3: CASRSLAGGSYEQYF
V: TRBV6-5

CDR3: CASTRPSGSPNEQFF
V: TRBV6-1

CDR3: CASTKSAGDRGRVTEAFF
V: TRBV10-1

CDR3: CASSQDSAGASYNEQFF
V: TRBV4-1

CDR3: CASSSRQGWNYGYTF
V: TRBV19

CDR3: CASSLVAGVLNTGELFF
V: TRBV7-9

CDR3: CASRASGSVYEQYF
V: TRBV5-1

CDR3: CASSFAGGAWAGELFF
V: TRBV5-8

CDR3: CASSVGSGRVNTQYF
V: TRBV9

CDR3: CASSLRGAGENIQYF
V: TRBV27

CDR3: CASSGQGSQPQHF
V: TRBV6-1

CDR3: CASSSERAWYEQYF
V: TRBV13

CDR3: CASSVESSKNIQYF
V: TRBV9

CDR3: CASSFGGRTQETQYF
V: TRBV5-4

CDR3: CASSLDRGAANYGYTF
V: TRBV5-4

CDR3: CASSGDSEGTEAFF
V: TRBV13

CDR3: CASTVPGLAGNSYEQYF
V: TRBV5-1

CDR3: CASSLSNRNTEAFF
V: TRBV27

CDR3: CASSYRRTGGHEQFF
V: TRBV7-8

CDR3: CASSEADGPSSYEQYF
V: TRBV27

CDR3: CSVGDMVNNEQFF
V: TRBV29-1

CDR3: CASSESFPGTLQETQYF
V: TRBV6-1

CDR3: CASSQSGTKAFF
V: TRBV4-1

CDR3: CASSQSDRAPKNIQYF
V: TRBV23-1

CDR3: CASGFSREGQQFF
V: TRBV12-5

CDR3: CACTGTAPREQYF
V: TRBV30

CDR3: CASSLRPGLRNTEAFF
V: TRBV28

CDR3: CASSRRGPGNTEAFF
V: TRBV19

CDR3: CATSRDPTGTQPQHF
V: TRBV15